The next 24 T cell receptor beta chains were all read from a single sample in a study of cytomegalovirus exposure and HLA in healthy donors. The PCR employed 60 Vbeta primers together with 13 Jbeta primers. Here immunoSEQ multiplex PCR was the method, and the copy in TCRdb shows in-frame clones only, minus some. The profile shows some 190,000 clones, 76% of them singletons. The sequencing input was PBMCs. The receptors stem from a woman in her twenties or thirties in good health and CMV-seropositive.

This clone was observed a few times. The CDR3 nucleotides are TGTGCCAGCAGTGTGACAGGGGGCTACCAGCCCCAGCATTTT. This encodes CASSVTGGYQPQHF. The chain combines TRBV27 with TRBJ1-5; 10 nucleotides agree with TRBD1. CDR3 size: 14 residues. Losses at the gene ends were 5 bases for V and 7 bases for J; bases not matched to a gene: 5. Germline lookup yields CDR1 MNHEY and CDR2 SMNVEV (reference sequence).

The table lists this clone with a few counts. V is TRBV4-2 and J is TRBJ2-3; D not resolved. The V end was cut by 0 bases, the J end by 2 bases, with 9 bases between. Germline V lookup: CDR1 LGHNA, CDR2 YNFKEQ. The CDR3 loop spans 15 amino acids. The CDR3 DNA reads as TGTGCCAGCAGCCAAGATAAGCGTATCACAGATACGCAGTATTTT. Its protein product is CASSQDKRITDTQYF.

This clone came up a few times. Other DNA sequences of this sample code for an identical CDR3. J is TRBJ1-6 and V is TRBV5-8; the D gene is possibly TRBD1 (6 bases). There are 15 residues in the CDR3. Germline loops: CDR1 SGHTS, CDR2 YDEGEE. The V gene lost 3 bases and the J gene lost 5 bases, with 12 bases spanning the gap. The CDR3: CASSSGQPNNSPLHF. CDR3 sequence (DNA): TGTGCCAGCAGCTCCGGACAGCCGAATAATTCACCCCTCCACTTT. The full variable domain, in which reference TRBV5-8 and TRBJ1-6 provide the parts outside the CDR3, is EAGVTQSPTHLIKTRGQQATLRCSPISGHTSVYWYQQALGLGLQFLLWYDEGEERNRGNFPPRFSGRQFPNYSSELNVNALELEDSALYLCASSSGQPNNSPLHFGNGTRLTVT.

This chain's CDR3 is CASSQDGGALQPQHF. In DNA, the CDR3 is TGCGCCAGCAGCCAAGACGGGGGGGCTCTACAGCCCCAGCATTTT. The rearrangement joins TRBV4-1 to TRBJ1-5; D might be TRBD1 (6 bases). The CDR3 has 15 amino acids. Germline V gene sequence: CDR1 MGHRA, CDR2 YSYEKL. V shed 0 bases and J shed 7 bases, with 13 bases lying between them.

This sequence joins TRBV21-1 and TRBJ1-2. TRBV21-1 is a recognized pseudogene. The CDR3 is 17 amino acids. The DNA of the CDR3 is TGTGCCAGCAGCAAAGTAAGCCCGGGATGCTGGATCTATGGCTACACCTTC. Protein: CASSKVSPGCWIYGYTF.

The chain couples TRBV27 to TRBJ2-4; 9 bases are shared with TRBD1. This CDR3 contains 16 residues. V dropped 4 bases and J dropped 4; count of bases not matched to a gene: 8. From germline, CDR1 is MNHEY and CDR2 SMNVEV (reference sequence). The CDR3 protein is CASSSSSGTGKNIQYF. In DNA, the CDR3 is TGTGCCAGCAGTTCATCGTCCGGGACAGGGAAAAACATTCAGTACTTC.

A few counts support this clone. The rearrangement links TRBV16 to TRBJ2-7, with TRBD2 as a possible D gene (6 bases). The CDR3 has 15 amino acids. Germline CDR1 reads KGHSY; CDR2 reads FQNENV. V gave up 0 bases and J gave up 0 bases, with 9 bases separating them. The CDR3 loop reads CASSQSRGSSYEQYF. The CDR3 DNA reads TGTGCCAGCAGCCAATCGCGGGGCTCCTCCTACGAGCAGTACTTC.

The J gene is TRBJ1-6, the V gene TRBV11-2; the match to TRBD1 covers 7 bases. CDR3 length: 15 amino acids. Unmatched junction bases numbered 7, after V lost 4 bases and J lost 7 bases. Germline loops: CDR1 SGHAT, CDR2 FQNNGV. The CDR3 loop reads CASSSNPGQNSPLHF. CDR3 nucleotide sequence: TGTGCCAGCAGCTCTAATCCGGGACAGAATTCACCCCTCCACTTT.

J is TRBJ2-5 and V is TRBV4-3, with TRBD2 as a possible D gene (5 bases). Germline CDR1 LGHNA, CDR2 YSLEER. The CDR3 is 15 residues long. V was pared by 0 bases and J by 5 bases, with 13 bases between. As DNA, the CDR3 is TGCGCCAGCAGCCAAGACCGGGGTAGCGCGGAGACCCAGTACTTC. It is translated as CASSQDRGSAETQYF.

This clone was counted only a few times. CDR3 in DNA: TGTGCCAGCAGCCCCCACCCCAGCGGGGAGCTGTTTTTT. Its translation: CASSPHPSGELFF. The V call is TRBV13, the J call TRBJ2-2; D gene ambiguous. The CDR3 contains 13 residues. The germline V gene encodes CDR1 PRHDT and CDR2 FYEKMQ (reference sequence). Trimming stripped 5 bases from V and 7 bases from J, with 11 bases between.

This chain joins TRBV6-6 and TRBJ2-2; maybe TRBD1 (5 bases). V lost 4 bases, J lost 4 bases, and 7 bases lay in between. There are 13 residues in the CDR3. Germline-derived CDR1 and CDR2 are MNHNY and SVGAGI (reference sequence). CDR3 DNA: TGTGCCAGCAGTTCAGGGTTCACCGGGGAGCTGTTTTTT. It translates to CASSSGFTGELFF.

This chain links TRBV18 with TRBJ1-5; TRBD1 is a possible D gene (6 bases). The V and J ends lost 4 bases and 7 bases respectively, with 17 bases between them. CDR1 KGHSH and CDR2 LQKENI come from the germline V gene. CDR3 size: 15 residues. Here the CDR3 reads CASSRLHRVGQPQHF. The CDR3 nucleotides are TGTGCCAGCTCACGACTCCACAGGGTCGGGCAGCCCCAGCATTTT.

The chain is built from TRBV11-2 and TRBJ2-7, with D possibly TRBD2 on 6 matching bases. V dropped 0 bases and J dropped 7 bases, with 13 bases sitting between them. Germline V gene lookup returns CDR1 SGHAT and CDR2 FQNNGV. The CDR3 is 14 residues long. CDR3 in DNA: TGTGCCAGCAGCTTAGATGGGAGGCTTGGGGAGCAGTACTTC. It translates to CASSLDGRLGEQYF. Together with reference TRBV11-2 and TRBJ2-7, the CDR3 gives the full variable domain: EAGVAQSPRYKIIEKRQSVAFWCNPISGHATLYWYQQILGQGPKLLIQFQNNGVVDDSQLPKDRFSAERLKGVDSTLKIQPAKLEDSAVYLCASSLDGRLGEQYFGPGTRLTVT.

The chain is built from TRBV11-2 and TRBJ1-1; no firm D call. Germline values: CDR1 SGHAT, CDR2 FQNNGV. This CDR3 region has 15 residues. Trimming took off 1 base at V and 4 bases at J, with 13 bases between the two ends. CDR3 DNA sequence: TGTGCCAGCAGCTTAGGGGGTGGAGGGCGCACTGAAGCTTTCTTT. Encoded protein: CASSLGGGGRTEAFF.

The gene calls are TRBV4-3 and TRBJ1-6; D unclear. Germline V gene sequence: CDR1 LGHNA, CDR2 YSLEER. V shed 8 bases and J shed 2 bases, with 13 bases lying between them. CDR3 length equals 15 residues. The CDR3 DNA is TGCGCCAGCCGGAGGGTTCGCACCTATAATTCACCCCTCCACTTT. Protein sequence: CASRRVRTYNSPLHF.

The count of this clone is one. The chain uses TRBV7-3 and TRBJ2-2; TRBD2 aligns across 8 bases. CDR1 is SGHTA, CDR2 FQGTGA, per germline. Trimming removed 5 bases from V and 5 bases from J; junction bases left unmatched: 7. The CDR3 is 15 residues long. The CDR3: CASSLRGGGTGELFF. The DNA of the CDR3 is TGTGCCAGCAGCCTTCGGGGGGGCGGGACCGGGGAGCTGTTTTTT.

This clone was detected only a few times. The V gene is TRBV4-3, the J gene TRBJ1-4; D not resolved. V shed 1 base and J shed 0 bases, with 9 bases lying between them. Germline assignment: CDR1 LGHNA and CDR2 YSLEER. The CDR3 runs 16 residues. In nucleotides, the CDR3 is TGCGCCAGCAGCCAAGGCACAGTTGCAACTAATGAAAAACTGTTTTTT. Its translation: CASSQGTVATNEKLFF.

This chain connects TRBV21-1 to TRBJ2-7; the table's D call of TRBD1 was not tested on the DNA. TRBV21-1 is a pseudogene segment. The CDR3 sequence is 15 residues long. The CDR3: CASSIRTGISYEQYF. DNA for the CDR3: TGTGCCAGCAGCATCCGGACAGGGATTTCCTACGAGCAGTACTTC.

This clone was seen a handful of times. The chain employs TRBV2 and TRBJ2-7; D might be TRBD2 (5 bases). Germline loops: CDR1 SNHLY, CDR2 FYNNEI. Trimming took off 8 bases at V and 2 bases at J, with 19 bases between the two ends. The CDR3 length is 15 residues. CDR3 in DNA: TGTGCCAGCGACATCGCCGCGGGTAGTGCCTACGAGCAGTACTTC. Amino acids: CASDIAAGSAYEQYF.

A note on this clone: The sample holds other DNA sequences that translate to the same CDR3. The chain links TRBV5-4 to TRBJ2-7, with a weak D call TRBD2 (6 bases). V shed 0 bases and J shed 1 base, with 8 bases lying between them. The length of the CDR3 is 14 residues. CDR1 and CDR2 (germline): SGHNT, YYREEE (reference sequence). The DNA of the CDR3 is TGTGCCAGCAGCTTGGAGGCGGGGTCCTACGAGCAGTACTTC. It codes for CASSLEAGSYEQYF.

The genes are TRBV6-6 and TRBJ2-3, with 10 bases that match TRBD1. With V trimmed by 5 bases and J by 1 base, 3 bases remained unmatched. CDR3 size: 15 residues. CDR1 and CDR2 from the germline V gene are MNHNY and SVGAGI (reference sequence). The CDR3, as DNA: TGTGCCAGCAGTCGGACAGGGGGGGGCACAGATACGCAGTATTTT. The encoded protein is CASSRTGGGTDTQYF.

The CDR3 DNA sequence: TGTGCCAGCAGCTTAATCCCCGCGAGCGAGCAGTACTTC. Protein product: CASSLIPASEQYF. The V call is TRBV5-4, the J call TRBJ2-5; D is uncertain. Gene TRBJ2-7 matches the end of the DNA better, so the J call may be wrong. The germline V gene encodes CDR1 SGHNT and CDR2 YYREEE (reference sequence). This CDR3 spans 13 amino acids.

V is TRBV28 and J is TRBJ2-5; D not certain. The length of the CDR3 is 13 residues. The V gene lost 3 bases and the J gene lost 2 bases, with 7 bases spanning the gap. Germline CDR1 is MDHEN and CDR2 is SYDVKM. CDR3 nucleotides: TGTGCCAGCAGTTTGAGGTTACAAGAGACCCAGTACTTC. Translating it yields CASSLRLQETQYF.

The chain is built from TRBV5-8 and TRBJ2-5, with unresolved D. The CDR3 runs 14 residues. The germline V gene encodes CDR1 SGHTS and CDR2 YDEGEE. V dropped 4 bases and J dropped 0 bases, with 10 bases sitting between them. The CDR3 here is CASSRGTYQETQYF. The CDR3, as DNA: TGTGCCAGCAGCCGCGGCACGTACCAAGAGACCCAGTACTTC.